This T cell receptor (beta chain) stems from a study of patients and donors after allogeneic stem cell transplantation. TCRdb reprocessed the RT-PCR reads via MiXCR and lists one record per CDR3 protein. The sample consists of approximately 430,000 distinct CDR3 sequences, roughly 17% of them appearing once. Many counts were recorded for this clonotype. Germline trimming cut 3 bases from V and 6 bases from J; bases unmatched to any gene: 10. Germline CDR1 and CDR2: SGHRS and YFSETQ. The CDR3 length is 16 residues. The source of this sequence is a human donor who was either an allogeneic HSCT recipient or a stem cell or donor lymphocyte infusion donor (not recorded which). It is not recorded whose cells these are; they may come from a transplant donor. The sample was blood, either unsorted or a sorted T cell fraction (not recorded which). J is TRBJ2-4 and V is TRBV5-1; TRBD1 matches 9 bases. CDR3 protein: CASSSYRGQNPNIQYF. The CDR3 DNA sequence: TGCGCCAGCAGCTCCTACAGGGGGCAAAATCCAAACATTCAGTACTTC. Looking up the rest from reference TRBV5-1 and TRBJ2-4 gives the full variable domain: KAGVTQTPRYLIKTRGQQVTLSCSPISGHRSVSWYQQTPGQGLQFLFEYFSETQRNKGNFPGRFSGRQFSNSRSEMNVSTLELGDSALYLCASSSYRGQNPNIQYFGAGTRLSVL.